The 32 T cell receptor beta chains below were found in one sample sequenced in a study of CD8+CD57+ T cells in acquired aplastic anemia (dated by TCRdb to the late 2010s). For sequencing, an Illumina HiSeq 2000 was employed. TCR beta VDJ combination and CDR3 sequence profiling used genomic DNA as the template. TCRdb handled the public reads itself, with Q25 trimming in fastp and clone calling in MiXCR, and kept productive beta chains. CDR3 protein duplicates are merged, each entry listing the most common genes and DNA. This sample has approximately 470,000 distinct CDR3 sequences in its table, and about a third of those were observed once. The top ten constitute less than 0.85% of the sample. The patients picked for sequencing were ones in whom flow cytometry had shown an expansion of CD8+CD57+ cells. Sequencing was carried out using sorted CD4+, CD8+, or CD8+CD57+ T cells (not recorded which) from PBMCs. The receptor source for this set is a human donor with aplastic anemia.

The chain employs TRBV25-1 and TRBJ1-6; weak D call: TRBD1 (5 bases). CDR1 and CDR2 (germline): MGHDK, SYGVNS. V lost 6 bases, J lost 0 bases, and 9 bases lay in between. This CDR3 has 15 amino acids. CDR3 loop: CASRQGSSYNSPLHF. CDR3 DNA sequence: TGTGCCAGCAGGCAGGGAAGCTCCTATAATTCACCCCTCCACTTT.

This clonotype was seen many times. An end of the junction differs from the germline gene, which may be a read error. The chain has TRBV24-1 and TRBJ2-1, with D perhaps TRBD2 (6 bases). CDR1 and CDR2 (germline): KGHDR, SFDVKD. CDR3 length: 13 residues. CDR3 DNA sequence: TGTGCCACCAGTGCGGACTACTATAGCGGCTGGTCCTTC. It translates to CATSADYYSGWSF.

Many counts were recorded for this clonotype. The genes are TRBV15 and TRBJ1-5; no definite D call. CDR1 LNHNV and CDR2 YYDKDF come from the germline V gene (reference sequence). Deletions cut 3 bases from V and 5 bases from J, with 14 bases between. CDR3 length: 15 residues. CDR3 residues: CATSSRETAHQPQHF. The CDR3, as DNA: TGTGCCACCAGCAGTCGGGAGACCGCTCATCAGCCCCAGCATTTT. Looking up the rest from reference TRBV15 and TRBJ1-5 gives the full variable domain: DAMVIQNPRYQVTQFGKPVTLSCSQTLNHNVMYWYQQKSSQAPKLLFHYYDKDFNNEADTPDNFQSRRPNTSFCFLDIRSPGLGDTAMYLCATSSRETAHQPQHFGDGTRLSIL.

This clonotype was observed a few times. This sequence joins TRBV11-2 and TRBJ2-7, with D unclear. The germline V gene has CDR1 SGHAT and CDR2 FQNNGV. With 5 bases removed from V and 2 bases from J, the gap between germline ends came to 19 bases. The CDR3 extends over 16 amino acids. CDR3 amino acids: CASSRRGPFGAYEQYF. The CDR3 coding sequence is TGTGCCAGCAGCCGCAGAGGACCGTTCGGCGCCTACGAGCAGTACTTC.

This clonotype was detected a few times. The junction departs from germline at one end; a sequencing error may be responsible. Here the CDR3 DNA reads TGCAGTGCTAGAGCGGGACACTCGAACACTGAAGCTCTCTTT. Encoded protein: CSARAGHSNTEALF. The genes are TRBV20-1 and TRBJ1-1, with a possible D match to TRBD1 (6 bases). CDR3 length: 14 residues. Germline V CDR1 and CDR2: DFQATT, SNEGSKA (reference sequence).

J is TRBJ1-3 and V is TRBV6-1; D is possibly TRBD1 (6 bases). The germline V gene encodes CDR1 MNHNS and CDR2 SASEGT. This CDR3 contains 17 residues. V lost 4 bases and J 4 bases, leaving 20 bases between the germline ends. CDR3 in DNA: TGTGCCAGCAGTGTAGACAGGCTTCGGGTATCCGGAAACACCATATATTTT. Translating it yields CASSVDRLRVSGNTIYF.

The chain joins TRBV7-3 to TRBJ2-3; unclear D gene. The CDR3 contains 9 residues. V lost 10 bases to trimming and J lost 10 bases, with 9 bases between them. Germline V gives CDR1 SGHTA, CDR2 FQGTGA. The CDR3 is CATHISQYF. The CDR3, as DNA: TGTGCCACCCACATCTCGCAGTATTTT.

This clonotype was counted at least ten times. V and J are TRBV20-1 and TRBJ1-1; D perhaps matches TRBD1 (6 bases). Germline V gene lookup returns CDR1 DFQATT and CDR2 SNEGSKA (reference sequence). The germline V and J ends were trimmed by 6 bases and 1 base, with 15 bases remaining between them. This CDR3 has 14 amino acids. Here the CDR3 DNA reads TGCAGTGCCATCCCAGGGACAAGGAACACTGAAGCTTTCTTT. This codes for CSAIPGTRNTEAFF.

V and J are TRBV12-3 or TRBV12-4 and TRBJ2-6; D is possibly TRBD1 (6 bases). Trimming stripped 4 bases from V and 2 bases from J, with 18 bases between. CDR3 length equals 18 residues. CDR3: CASSYQRQALAGANVLTF. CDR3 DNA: TGTGCCAGCAGTTACCAGAGACAGGCCCTAGCTGGGGCCAACGTCCTGACTTTC.

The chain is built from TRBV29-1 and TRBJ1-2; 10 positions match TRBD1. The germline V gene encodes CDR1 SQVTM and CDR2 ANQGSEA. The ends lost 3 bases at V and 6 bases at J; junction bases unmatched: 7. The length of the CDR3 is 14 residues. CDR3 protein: CSVEWDRGSDGYTF. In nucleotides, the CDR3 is TGCAGCGTTGAGTGGGACAGGGGCAGCGATGGCTACACCTTC.

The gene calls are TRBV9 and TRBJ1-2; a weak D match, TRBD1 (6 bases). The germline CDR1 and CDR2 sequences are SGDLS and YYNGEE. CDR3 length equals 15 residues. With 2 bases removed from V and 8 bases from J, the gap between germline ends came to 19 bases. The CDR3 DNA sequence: TGTGCCAGCAGCGTTCACGGGGACATCGCGGACGGCTACACCTTC. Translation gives CASSVHGDIADGYTF.

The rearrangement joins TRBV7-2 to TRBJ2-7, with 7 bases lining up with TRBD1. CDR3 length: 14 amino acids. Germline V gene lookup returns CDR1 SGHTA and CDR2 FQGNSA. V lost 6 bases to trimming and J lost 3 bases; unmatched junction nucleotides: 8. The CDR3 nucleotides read TGTGCCAGCAGTGAGGTGGGGACAGTCTACGAGCAGTACTTC. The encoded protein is CASSEVGTVYEQYF.

Here the CDR3 DNA reads TGTGCCAGCAGCTTGTCCTACGAGCAGTACGTC. Protein sequence: CASSLSYEQYV. This chain links TRBV9 with TRBJ2-7, with D hard to call. The CDR3 is made up of 11 amino acids. V lost 4 bases and J lost 1, with 3 bases in between. The germline CDR1 and CDR2 sequences are SGDLS and YYNGEE.

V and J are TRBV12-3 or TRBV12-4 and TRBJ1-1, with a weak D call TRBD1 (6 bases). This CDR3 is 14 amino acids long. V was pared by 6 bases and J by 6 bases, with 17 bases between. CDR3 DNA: TGTGCCAGCAGCCTACAGGGATTGGTACCTGAAGCTTTCTTT. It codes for CASSLQGLVPEAFF.

The chain's CDR3 is CASALEGEQTEAFF. The CDR3 nucleotides read TGTGCCAGCGCCCTGGAGGGTGAACAAACTGAAGCTTTCTTT. The chain joins TRBV18 to TRBJ1-1; D call uncertain. CDR1 and CDR2 (germline): KGHSH, LQKENI. Trimming pared 8 bases from V and 5 bases from J, leaving 18 bases between. The CDR3 covers 14 residues.

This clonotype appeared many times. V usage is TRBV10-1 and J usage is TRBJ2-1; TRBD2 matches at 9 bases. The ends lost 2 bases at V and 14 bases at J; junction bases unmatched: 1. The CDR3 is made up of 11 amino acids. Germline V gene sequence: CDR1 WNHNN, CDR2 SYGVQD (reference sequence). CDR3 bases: TGCGCCAGCAGTGAGAGCGGGAGGAAGTTCTTC. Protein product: CASSESGRKFF.

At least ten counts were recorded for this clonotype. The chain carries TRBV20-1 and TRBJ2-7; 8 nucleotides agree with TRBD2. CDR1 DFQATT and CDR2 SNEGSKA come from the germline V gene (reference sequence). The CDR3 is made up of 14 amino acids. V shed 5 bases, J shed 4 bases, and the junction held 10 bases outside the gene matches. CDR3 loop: CSASRPIAGYEQYF. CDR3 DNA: TGCAGTGCTTCTCGACCCATAGCGGGGTACGAGCAGTACTTC.

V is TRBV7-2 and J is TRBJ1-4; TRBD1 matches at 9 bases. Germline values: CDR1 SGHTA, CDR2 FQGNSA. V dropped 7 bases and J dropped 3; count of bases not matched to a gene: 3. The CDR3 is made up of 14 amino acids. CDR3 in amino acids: CASTRDRANEKLFF. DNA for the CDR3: TGTGCCAGCACCAGGGACAGGGCTAATGAAAAACTGTTTTTT.

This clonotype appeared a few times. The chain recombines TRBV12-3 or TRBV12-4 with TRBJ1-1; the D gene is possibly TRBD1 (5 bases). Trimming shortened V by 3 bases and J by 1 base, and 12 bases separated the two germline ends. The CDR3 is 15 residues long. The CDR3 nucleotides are TGTGCCAGCAGTTTCTTCGACAGAAAGAACACTGAAGCTTTCTTT. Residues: CASSFFDRKNTEAFF.

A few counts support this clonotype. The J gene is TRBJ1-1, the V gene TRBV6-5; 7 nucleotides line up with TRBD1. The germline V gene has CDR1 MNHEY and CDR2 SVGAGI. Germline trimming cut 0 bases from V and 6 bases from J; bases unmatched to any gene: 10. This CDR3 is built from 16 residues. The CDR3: CASSYSYARQGAEAFF. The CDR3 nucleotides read TGTGCCAGCAGTTACTCCTATGCTAGACAGGGAGCTGAAGCTTTCTTT.

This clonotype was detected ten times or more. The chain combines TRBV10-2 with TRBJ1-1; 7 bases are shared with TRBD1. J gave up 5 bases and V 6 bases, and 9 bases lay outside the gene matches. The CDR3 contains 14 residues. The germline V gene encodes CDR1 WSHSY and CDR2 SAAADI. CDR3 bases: TGCGCCAGCAGGGCCGCACAGGGGTGGACTGAAGCTTTCTTT. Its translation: CASRAAQGWTEAFF.

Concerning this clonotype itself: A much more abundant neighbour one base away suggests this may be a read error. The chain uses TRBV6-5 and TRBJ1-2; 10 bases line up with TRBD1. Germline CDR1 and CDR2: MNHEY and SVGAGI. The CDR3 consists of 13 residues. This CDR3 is CASSSSRRDRGNF. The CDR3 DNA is TGTGCCAGCAGTTCGTCCCGCCGGGACAGGGGAAACTTC.

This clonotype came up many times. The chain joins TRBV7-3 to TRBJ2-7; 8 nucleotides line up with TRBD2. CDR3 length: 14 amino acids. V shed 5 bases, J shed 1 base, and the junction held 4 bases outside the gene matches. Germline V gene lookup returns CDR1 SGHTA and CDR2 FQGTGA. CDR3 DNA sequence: TGTGCCAGCAGCCAGACTAGCGCTTCCTACGAGCAGTACTTC. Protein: CASSQTSASYEQYF.

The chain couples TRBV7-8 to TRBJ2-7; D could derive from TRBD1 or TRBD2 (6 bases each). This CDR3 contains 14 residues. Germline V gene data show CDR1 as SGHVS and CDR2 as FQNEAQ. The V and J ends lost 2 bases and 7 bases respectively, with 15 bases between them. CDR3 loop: CASSLNPGAREQYF. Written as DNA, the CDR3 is TGTGCCAGCAGCTTAAACCCGGGGGCTCGGGAGCAGTACTTC.

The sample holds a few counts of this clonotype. The CDR3 is CSAQGVNEQFF. CDR3 bases: TGCAGTGCTCAAGGGGTAAACGAGCAGTTCTTC. The gene calls are TRBV20-1 and TRBJ2-1; a weak D match, TRBD1 (5 bases). This CDR3 is 11 amino acids long. Trimming pared 5 bases from V and 10 bases from J, leaving 12 bases between. Germline V gene sequence: CDR1 DFQATT, CDR2 SNEGSKA (reference sequence).

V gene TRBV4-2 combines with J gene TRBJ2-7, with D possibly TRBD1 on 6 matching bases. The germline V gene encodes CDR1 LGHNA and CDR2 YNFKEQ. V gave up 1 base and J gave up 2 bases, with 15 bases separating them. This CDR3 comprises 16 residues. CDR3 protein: CASSQGEQGGPYEQYF. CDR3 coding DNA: TGTGCCAGCAGCCAAGGGGAACAGGGTGGACCCTACGAGCAGTACTTC.

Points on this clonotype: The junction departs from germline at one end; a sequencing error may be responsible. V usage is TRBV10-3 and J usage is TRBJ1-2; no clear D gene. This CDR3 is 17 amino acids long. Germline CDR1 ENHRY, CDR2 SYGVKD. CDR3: CVISTPGAFSTGYGYTF. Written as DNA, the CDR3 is TGTGTCATCAGCACTCCGGGAGCTTTTTCGACGGGTTATGGCTACACCTTC.

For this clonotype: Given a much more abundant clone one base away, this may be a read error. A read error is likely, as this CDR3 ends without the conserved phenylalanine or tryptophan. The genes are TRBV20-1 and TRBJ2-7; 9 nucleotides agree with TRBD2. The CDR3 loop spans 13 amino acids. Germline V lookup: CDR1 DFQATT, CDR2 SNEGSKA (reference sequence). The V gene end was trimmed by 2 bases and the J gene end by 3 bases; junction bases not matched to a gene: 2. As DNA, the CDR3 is TGCAGTGCTAGAAAAGCGGGGGGCTACGAGCAGTACCTC. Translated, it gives CSARKAGGYEQYL.

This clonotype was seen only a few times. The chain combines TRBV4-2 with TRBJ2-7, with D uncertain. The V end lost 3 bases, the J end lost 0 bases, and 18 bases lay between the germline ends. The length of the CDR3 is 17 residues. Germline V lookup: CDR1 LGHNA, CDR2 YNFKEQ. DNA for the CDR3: TGTGCCAGCAGCCACTTTCCGAGACAACGGCTCTCCTACGAGCAGTACTTC. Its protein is CASSHFPRQRLSYEQYF.

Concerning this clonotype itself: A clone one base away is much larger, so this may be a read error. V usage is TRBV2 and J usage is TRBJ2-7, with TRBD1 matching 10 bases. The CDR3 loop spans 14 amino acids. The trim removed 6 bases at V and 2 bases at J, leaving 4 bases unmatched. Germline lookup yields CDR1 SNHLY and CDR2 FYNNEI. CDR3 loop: CASSGGTGAYEQYF. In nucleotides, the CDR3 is TGTGCCAGCAGCGGCGGGACAGGGGCCTACGAGCAGTACTTC.

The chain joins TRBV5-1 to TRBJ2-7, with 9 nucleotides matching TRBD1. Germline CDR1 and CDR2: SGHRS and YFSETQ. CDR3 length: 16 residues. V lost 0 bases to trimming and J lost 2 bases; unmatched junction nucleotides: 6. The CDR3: CASSLVRDRETYEQYF. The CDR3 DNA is TGCGCCAGCAGCTTGGTCCGGGACAGGGAGACCTACGAGCAGTACTTC.

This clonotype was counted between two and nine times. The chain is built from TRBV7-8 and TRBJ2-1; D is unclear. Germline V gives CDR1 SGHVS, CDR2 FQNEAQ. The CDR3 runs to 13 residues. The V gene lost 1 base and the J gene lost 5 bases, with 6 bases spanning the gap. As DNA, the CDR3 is TGTGCCAGCAGCTTAGGAGTGAACAATGAGCAGTTCTTC. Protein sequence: CASSLGVNNEQFF.